The rows below give T cell receptor beta chains drawn from one sample of a study of blood T cell repertoires in COVID-19. Only in-frame clones appear in the TCRdb table, and some are missing; sequencing was by immunoSEQ multiplex PCR. The sample contains 200,000 to 300,000 clones, roughly 89% of which appear only once. The sequencing input was peripheral blood. Receptors were obtained from a woman aged 40-49 years who had recovered from COVID-19. CDR3s include the opening cysteine and the closing phenylalanine or tryptophan. D genes are given only for firm matches. Clone size appears in some rows only: once, few, many, or a class for an expanded clone.

CASSLLENTEAFF,TRBV6-5,-,-
CAISEPGQGSRQPQHF,TRBV10-3,TRBD1,-
CASSSSSYNEQFF,TRBV27,-,-
CASSLAQRGSVTGELFF,TRBV7-9,-,-
CASSPEHNSPLHF,TRBV27,-,once
CASSPSGSKETQYF,TRBV5-1,-,-
CASKRGLFTEAFF,TRBV6-5,TRBD1,-
CSVEDRSGGVDNEQFF,TRBV29-1,TRBD2,-
CASTKGVMNTEAFF,TRBV2,-,few
CAPTSFHVRGQDEQYF,TRBV24-1,TRBD1,-
CAWRTGESYGYTF,TRBV30,TRBD1,-
CAISESTGARNNEQFF,TRBV10-3,TRBD1,-
CASSYSGQGNGYTF,TRBV6-5,TRBD1,-
CASTTSGGATDTQYF,TRBV19,TRBD2,-
CASMGGAGENIQYF,TRBV6-5,-,-
CASSQEDRVDTGELFF,TRBV4-1,TRBD1,once
CASSKNRDTGELFF,TRBV5-4,-,-
CASSLRDPPLHF,TRBV5-5,-,-
CASSFPATYEQYF,TRBV7-2,-,-
CASSSTLRDRNSPLHF,TRBV5-1,TRBD1,few
CASSLAGLVHYGYTF,TRBV7-9,-,-
CSARAGANIQETQYF,TRBV29-1,-,-
CAWTPPGGGDYEQYF,TRBV30,TRBD2,-
CASAGTAENGYTF,TRBV19,TRBD1,-
CASSDGGSNTEAFF,TRBV5-6,-,once
CASSSGLNTEAFF,TRBV18,-,-
CASSSGQGEEKLFF,TRBV5-1,TRBD1,-
CASSSRVSPYSYNEQFF,TRBV5-1,-,-
CASSYGDGQPQHF,TRBV6-6,-,many
CASSLVPGNTEAFF,TRBV11-1,-,-
CASSGGTASYEQYF,TRBV9,TRBD1,few
CASSPKPDTYEQYF,TRBV5-1,-,-
CATIDTNTGELFF,TRBV28,-,-
CASSLGGSSRGYTF,TRBV7-2,-,-
CASGFVAGTDTQYF,TRBV3-1/TRBV3-2,TRBD2,once
CATSDFKGASRETQYF,TRBV24-1,TRBD1,few
CASSHQDRVSYEQYF,TRBV18,TRBD1,-
CASSIGTGRPYGYTF,TRBV28,TRBD1,few
CASSLGDNNQPQHF,TRBV5-1,-,-
CAWSVRRDSELFF,TRBV30,-,-
CASSFSSGGAETQYF,TRBV7-2,TRBD2,-
CASSITEYTEAFF,TRBV19,-,-
CSVGVAGQSAYEQYF,TRBV29-1,-,-
CASSMSTSGPQETQYF,TRBV19,-,-
CASSLGLAANNEQFF,TRBV18,TRBD2,once
CASSLTSGGDTQYF,TRBV27,TRBD2,-
CASSPTWAYNEKLFF,TRBV6-5,-,-
CASSLGGSYEQYF,TRBV6-5,-,-
CASSVTSSPDTQYF,TRBV6-5,TRBD2,-
CASSVSVQETQYF,TRBV28,-,-